This T cell receptor (beta chain) appears in the sequencing data of a study of beta chain features in type 1 diabetes. Study-wide findings and caveats: Type 1 diabetes patients had moderately but significantly shorter TCRB CDR3s in all four CD4+ subsets. VDJ junctions in type 1 diabetes patients carried more deletions and fewer insertions. Within patients, naive, central memory and Treg TCRB repertoires seemed more similar than within healthy donors. Whether TCRB rearrangement is influenced by HLA type was left unresolved in this analysis.

This clone was recorded once. Its antigen is as yet unknown. What was sequenced were expressed TCRB transcripts, since all of the isolated RNA had been reverse transcribed. The assay was immunoSEQ multiplex PCR, and TCRdb's table has in-frame clones only and misses some. The sample shows fewer than 55,000 clones, over 40% of them seen only once. The CDR3 sequence is 15 residues long. Germline assignment: CDR1 SGHAT and CDR2 FQDESV (reference sequence). The V and J ends lost 6 bases and 2 bases, in that order; junction bases with no gene match: 9. The chain employs TRBV11-1 and TRBJ2-7, with 8 positions matching TRBD1. This receptor was identified in a young man with type 1 diabetes. Material for sequencing was Tregs from blood. The CDR3 nucleotides read TGTGCCAGCAGACCCTTGGACAGGGCCACCTACGAGCAGTACTTC. This sequence encodes CASRPLDRATYEQYF.